Sequencing of this T cell receptor beta chain was carried out in a study of radiotherapy plus CTLA-4 blockade in lung cancer. V dropped 6 bases and J dropped 0 bases, with 12 bases sitting between them. The CDR3 consists of 15 residues. The V gene's germline CDR1 is MNHNS and CDR2 SASEGT. TCRdb's copy holds only in-frame clones and misses some; the assay was immunoSEQ multiplex PCR. The sample has about 100,000 clones, 83% seen once. Sequencing used peripheral blood, obtained from a patient treated with radiotherapy plus ipilimumab. The rearrangement joins TRBV6-1 to TRBJ1-3; possible D gene TRBD1, 5 bases. The sequence was obtained from a human donor with non-small cell lung cancer who had stable disease on radiotherapy plus ipilimumab. This CDR3 is CASRRGDTSGNTIYF. Here the CDR3 DNA reads TGTGCCAGCAGGAGGGGAGACACCTCTGGAAACACCATATATTTT.